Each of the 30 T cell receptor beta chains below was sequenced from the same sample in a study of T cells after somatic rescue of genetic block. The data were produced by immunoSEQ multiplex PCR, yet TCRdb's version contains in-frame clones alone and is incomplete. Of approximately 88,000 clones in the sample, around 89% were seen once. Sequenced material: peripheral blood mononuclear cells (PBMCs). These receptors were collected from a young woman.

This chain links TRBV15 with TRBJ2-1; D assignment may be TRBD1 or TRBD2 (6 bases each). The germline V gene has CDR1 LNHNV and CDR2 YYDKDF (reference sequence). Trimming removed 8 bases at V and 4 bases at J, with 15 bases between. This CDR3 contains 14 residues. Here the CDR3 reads CATGLGAGYNEQFF. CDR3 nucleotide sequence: TGTGCCACCGGCTTGGGGGCGGGGTACAATGAGCAGTTCTTC. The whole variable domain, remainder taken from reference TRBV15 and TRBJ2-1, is DAMVIQNPRYQVTQFGKPVTLSCSQTLNHNVMYWYQQKSSQAPKLLFHYYDKDFNNEADTPDNFQSRRPNTSFCFLDIRSPGLGDTAMYLCATGLGAGYNEQFFGPGTRLTVL.

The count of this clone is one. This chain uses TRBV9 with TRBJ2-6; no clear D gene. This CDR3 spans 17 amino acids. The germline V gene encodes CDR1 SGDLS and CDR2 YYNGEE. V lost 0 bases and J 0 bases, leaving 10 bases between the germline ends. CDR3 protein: CASSVGLGSSGANVLTF. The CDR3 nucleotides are TGTGCCAGCAGCGTAGGCCTGGGTAGCTCTGGGGCCAACGTCCTGACTTTC. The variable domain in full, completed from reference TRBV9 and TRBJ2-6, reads DSGVTQTPKHLITATGQRVTLRCSPRSGDLSVYWYQQSLDQGLQFLIQYYNGEERAKGNILERFSAQQFPDLHSELNLSSLELGDSALYFCASSVGLGSSGANVLTFGAGSRLTVL.

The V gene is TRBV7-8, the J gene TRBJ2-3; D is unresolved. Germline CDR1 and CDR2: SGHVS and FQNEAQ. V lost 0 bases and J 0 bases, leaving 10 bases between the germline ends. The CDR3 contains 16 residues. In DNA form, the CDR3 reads TGTGCCAGCAGCTTAGCAGCGTTCCCTAGCACAGATACGCAGTATTTT. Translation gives CASSLAAFPSTDTQYF.

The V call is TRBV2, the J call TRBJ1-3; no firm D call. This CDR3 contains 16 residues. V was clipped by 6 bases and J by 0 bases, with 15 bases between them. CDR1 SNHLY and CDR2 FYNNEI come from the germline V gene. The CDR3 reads CASSGWAASSGNTIYF. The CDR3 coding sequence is TGTGCCAGCAGCGGGTGGGCAGCAAGCTCTGGAAACACCATATATTTT.

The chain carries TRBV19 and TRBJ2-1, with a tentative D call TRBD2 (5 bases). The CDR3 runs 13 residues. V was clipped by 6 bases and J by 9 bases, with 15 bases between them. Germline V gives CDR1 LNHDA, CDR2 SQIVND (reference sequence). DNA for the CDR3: TGTGCCAGTAGCCCCCCCGAGGGCGTTGAGCAGTTCTTC. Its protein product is CASSPPEGVEQFF. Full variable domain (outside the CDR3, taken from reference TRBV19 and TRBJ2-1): DGGITQSPKYLFRKEGQNVTLSCEQNLNHDAMYWYRQDPGQGLRLIYYSQIVNDFQKGDIAEGYSVSREKKESFPLTVTSAQKNPTAFYLCASSPPEGVEQFFGPGTRLTVL.

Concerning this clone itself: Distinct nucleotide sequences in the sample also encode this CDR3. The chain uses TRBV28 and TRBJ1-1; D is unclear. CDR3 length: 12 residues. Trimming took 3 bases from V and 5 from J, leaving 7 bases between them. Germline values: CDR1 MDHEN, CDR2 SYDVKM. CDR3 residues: CASSLLGTEAFF. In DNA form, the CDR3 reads TGTGCCAGCAGTTTGCTGGGAACTGAAGCTTTCTTT.

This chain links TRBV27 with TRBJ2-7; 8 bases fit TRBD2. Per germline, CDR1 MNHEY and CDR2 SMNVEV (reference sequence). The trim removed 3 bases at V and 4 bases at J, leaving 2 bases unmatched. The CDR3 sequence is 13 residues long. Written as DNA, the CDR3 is TGTGCCAGCAGTTTGATAGCGGGGTACGAGCAGTACTTC. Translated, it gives CASSLIAGYEQYF.

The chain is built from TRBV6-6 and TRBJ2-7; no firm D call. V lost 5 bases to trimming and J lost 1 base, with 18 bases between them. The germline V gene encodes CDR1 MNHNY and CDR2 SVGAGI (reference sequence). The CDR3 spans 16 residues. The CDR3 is CASSLLRRSPSYEQYF. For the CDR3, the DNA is TGTGCCAGCAGTCTCCTCCGGAGAAGTCCATCCTACGAGCAGTACTTC.

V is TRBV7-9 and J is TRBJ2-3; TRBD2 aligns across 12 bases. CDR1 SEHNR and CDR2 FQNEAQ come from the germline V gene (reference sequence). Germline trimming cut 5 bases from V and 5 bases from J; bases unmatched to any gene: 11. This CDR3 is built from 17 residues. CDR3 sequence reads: CASSPPSGRAGGDTQYF. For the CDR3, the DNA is TGTGCCAGCAGCCCACCTAGCGGGAGGGCCGGTGGAGATACGCAGTATTTT.

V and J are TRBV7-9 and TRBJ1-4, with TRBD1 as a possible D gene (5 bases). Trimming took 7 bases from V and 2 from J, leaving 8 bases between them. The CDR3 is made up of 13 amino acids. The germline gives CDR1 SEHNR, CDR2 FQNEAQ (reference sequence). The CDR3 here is CASTRVTNEKLFF. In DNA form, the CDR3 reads TGTGCCAGCACCAGGGTGACTAATGAAAAACTGTTTTTT.

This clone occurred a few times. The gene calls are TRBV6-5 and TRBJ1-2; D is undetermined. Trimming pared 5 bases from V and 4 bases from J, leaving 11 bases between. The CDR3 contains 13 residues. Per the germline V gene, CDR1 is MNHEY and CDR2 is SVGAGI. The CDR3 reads CASSPTVVYGYTF. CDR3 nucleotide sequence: TGTGCCAGCAGTCCCACAGTGGTCTATGGCTACACCTTC.

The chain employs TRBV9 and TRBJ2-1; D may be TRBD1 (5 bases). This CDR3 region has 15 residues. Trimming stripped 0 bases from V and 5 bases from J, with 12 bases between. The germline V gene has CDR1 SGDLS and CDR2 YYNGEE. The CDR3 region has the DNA TGTGCCAGCAGCGTAGATGGGGCACCTAACAATGAGCAGTTCTTC. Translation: CASSVDGAPNNEQFF.

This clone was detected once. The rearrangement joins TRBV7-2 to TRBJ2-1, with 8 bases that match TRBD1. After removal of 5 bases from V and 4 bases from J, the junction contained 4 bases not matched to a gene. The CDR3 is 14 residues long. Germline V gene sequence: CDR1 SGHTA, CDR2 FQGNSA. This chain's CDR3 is CASSRDRSYNEQFF. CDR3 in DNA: TGTGCCAGCAGCAGGGACAGGTCATACAATGAGCAGTTCTTC.

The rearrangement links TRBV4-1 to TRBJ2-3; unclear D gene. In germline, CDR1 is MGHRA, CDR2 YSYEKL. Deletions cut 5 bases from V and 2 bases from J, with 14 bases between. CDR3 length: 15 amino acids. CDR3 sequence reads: CASSFRGRVTDTQYF. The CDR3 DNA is TGCGCCAGCAGCTTCCGTGGTCGAGTCACAGATACGCAGTATTTT.

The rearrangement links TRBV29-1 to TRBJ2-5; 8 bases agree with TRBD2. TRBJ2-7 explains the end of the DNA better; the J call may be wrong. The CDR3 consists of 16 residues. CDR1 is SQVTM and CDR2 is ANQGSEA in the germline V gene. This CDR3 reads CSVRAGLADSSYEQYF. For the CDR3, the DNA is TGCAGCGTCCGAGCCGGACTAGCCGACAGCTCCTACGAGCAGTACTTC.

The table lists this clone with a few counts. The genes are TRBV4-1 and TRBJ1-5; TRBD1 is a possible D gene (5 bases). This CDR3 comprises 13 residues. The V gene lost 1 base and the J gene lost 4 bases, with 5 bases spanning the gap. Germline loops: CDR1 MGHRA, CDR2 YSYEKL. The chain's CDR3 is CASSQGQNQPQHF. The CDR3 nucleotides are TGCGCCAGCAGCCAAGGACAGAATCAGCCCCAGCATTTT.

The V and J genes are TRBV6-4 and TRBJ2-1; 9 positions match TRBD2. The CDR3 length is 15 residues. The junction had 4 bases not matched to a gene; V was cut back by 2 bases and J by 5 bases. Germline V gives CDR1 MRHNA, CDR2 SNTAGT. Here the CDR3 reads CASSDGASGNNEQFF. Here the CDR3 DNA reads TGTGCCAGCAGTGACGGGGCTAGCGGGAACAATGAGCAGTTCTTC.

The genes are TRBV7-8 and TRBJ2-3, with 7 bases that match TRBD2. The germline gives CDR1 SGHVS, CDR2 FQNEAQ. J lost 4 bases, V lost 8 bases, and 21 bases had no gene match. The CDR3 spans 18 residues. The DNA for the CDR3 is TGTGCCAGCCGAGCCCGGACTAGTGGGAAGTTCGGCGCAGATACGCAGTATTTT. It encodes CASRARTSGKFGADTQYF.

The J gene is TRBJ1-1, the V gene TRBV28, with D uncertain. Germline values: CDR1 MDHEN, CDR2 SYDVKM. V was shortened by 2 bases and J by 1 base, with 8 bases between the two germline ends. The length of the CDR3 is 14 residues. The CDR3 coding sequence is TGTGCCAGCAGTTTACTCAGCCAGAACACTGAAGCTTTCTTT. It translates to CASSLLSQNTEAFF.

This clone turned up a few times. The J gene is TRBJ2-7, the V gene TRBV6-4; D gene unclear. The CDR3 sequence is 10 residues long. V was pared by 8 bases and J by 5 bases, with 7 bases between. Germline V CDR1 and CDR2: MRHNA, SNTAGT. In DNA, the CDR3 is TGTGCCAGCCCTATTAACGAGCAGTACTTC. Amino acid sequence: CASPINEQYF.

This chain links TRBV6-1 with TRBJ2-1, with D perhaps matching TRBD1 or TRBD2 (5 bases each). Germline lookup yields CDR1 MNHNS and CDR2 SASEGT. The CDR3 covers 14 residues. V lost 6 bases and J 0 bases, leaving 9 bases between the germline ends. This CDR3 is CASRGDGSYNEQFF. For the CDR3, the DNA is TGTGCCAGCAGGGGGGACGGCTCCTACAATGAGCAGTTCTTC.

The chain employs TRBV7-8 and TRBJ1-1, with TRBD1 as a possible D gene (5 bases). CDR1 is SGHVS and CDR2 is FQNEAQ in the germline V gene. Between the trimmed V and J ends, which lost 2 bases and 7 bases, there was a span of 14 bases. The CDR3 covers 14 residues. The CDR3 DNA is TGTGCCAGCAGCTTACAAGGGGCGAGTAGTGAAGCTTTCTTT. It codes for CASSLQGASSEAFF.

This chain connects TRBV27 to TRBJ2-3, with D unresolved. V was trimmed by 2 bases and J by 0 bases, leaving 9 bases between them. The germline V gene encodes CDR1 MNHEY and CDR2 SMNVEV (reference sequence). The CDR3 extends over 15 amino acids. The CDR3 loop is CASSLRTPSTDTQYF. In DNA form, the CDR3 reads TGTGCCAGCAGTTTACGTACCCCTAGCACAGATACGCAGTATTTT.

CDR3 amino acids: CASSLIGEQYF. As DNA, the CDR3 is TGTGCCAGCAGTTTAATCGGCGAGCAGTACTTC. This rearrangement joins TRBV28 to TRBJ2-7; no firm D call. Trimming removed 2 bases from V and 6 bases from J, with 5 bases in between. The length of the CDR3 is 11 residues. Germline assignment: CDR1 MDHEN and CDR2 SYDVKM. Full variable domain (missing parts from reference TRBV28 and TRBJ2-7): DVKVTQSSRYLVKRTGEKVFLECVQDMDHENMFWYRQDPGLGLRLIYFSYDVKMKEKGDIPEGYSVSREKKERFSLILESASTNQTSMYLCASSLIGEQYFGPGTRLTVT.

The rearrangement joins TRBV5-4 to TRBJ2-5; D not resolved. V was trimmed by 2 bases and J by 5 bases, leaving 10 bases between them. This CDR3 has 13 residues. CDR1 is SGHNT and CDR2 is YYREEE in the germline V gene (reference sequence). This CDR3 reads CASSFPLAETQYF. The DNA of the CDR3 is TGTGCCAGCAGCTTCCCCCTCGCGGAGACCCAGTACTTC.

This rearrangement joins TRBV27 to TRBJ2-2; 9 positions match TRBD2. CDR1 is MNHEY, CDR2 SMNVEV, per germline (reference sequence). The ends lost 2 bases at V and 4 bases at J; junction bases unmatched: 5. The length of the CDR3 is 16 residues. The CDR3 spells CASSLRREGGTGELFF. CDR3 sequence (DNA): TGTGCCAGCAGTTTAAGGCGGGAGGGGGGCACCGGGGAGCTGTTTTTT.

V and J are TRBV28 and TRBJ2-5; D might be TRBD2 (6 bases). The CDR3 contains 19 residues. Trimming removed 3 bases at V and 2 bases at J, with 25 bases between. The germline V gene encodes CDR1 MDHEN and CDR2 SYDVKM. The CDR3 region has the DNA TGTGCCAGCAGTTTTGAATTAGTGGAGGGGACCGAAGGACAAGAGACCCAGTACTTC. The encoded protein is CASSFELVEGTEGQETQYF.

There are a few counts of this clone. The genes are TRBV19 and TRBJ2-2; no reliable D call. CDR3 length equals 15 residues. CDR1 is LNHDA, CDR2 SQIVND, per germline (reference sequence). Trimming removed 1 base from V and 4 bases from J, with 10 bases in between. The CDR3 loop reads CASSIGRQTTGELFF. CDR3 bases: TGTGCCAGTAGTATAGGGCGCCAGACCACCGGGGAGCTGTTTTTT.

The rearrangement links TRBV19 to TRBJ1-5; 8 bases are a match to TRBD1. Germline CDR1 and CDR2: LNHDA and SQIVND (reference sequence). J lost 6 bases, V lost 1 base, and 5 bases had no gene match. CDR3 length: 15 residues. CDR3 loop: CASSIGGQGTQPQHF. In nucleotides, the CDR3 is TGTGCCAGTAGTATAGGTGGACAGGGAACTCAGCCCCAGCATTTT.

The CDR3 region has the DNA TGTGCCAGCAGCCAAGGGAGCGGGGGCCCCTACGAGCAGTACTTC. Encoded protein: CASSQGSGGPYEQYF. The chain links TRBV4-2 to TRBJ2-7; 8 bases are shared with TRBD2. The CDR3 has 15 amino acids. The J segment lost 2 bases and the V segment lost 1 base, leaving 4 bases of the junction unmatched. Germline loops: CDR1 LGHNA, CDR2 YNFKEQ.